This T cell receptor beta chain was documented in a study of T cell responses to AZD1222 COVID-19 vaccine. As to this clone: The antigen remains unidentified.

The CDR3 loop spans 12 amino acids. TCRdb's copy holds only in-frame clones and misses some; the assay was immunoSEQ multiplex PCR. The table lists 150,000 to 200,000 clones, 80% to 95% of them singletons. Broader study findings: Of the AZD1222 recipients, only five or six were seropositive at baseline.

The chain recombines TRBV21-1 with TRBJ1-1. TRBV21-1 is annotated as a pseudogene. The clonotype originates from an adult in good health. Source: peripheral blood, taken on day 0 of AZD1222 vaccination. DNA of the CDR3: TGTGCCAGGGGCGGGGAGAACACTGAAGCTTTCTTT. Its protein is CARGGENTEAFF.